This T cell receptor (beta chain) was captured in a study of vaccination and CD4 T cells after COVID-19. TCRdb fed the PCR reads into MiXCR, producing one record per CDR3 protein. The sample has fewer than 15,000 distinct CDR3 sequences; roughly 71% are singletons. Sequenced here: CD4+ T cells from blood, sampled after SARS-CoV-2 vaccination. The sequence came from a human donor who had recovered from COVID-19.

CDR3 in DNA: TGCAGTGCTAGGAAGCGGGAGAATTGGGGCGAGCAGTACTTC. Translated: CSARKRENWGEQYF. This rearrangement joins TRBV20-1 to TRBJ2-7, with 8 bases fitting TRBD2. After removal of 3 bases from V and 6 bases from J, the junction contained 10 bases not matched to a gene. The CDR3 has 14 amino acids. Germline CDR1 is DFQATT and CDR2 is SNEGSKA (reference sequence).